This TCR beta chain was retrieved from a study of CD8+CD57+ T cells in acquired aplastic anemia. Overall study context: Recorded DNA amounts for sorted CD4+ and CD8+ cells had an average of around 3.4 ug. Overall study findings and caveats: Common to patients and controls were twenty-nine CD8+ CDR3 sequences. Between the patient and control groups, CD8+ Simpson's diversity did not differ significantly.

Germline V CDR1 and CDR2: SEHNR, FQNEAQ (reference sequence). Trimming took 3 bases from V and 8 from J; bases not matched to a gene: 8. There are 14 residues in the CDR3. A note on this clonotype: The antigen is not known.

Patients included in sequencing had previously demonstrated CD8+CD57+ cell expansion by flow cytometry. Each patient had severe acquired aplastic anemia. Profiling that covered TCR beta VDJ and CDR3 relied on genomic DNA as its template. TCRdb reprocessed the reads via MiXCR and lists one record per CDR3 protein. The profile shows about 120,000 distinct CDR3 sequences, 50% to 70% of them singletons. The material sequenced was sorted CD4+, CD8+, or CD8+CD57+ T cells (not recorded which) from PBMCs. This chain links TRBV7-9 with TRBJ2-7, with TRBD2 matching 9 bases. The clonotype was recovered from a human donor with aplastic anemia. The CDR3 spells CASSLGGGGRKQYF. The CDR3 DNA is TGTGCCAGCAGCTTGGGCGGGGGGGGAAGGAAGCAGTACTTC.